This TCR beta chain was documented in a study of blood T cell repertoires in COVID-19. In the study overall: T cells, B-cell-depleted T cells, or PBMCs supplied cDNA or gDNA.

TCRdb's copy holds only in-frame clones and misses some; the assay was immunoSEQ multiplex PCR. The sample has 200,000 to 250,000 clones, around 86% seen once. CDR1 is LGHNT and CDR2 is FRNRAP in the germline V gene. Unmatched junction bases numbered 7, after V lost 4 bases and J lost 2 bases. CDR3 length equals 16 residues. This sequence originates from a young man in a cohort exposed to, infected with or recovered from COVID-19 (not recorded which). Sample: PBMCs or T cells enriched from blood (not recorded which). The genes are TRBV12-5 and TRBJ2-1; TRBD2 aligns across 8 bases. The CDR3 coding sequence is TGTGCTAGTGGTTCGGTTAGCGGGACCGCCTACAATGAGCAGTTCTTC. Its translation is CASGSVSGTAYNEQFF.